A single sample is the source of the 27 T cell receptor beta chains below, sequenced in a study of immune heterogeneity within non-small cell lung tumors (dated by TCRdb to 2016 to 2019). The TCR template was genomic DNA extracted from bulk tumor tissue, and 600 ng of gDNA was amplified for each sample. During surgery, multiple biopsies were taken from each primary tumor, with sampling sites spaced as far apart as possible within the tumor mass. The study cohort was described as untreated and was composed of newly diagnosed NSCLC cases undergoing curative surgery. These reads were obtained on a HiSeq X Ten. The TCR beta CDR3 region was amplified with a multiplex PCR system whose first round ran for roughly 11 cycles using 32 V-gene forward primers and 13 J-gene reverse primers. Starting from the raw public reads, TCRdb applied fastp trimming at Q25, assembled clones with MiXCR and retained in-frame beta chains. Rows are combined by CDR3 protein, so each entry shows the most common genes and DNA. The sample contains 10,000 to 15,000 distinct CDR3 sequences, 20% to 25% of them found a single time. Roughly 12% of the sample lies in the top ten.

Input material: lung tumor tissue. These TCRs come from a man in his forties or fifties with non-small cell lung cancer.

Concerning this clonotype: A junction end diverges from the germline sequence, so it may reflect a read error. The rearrangement uses TRBV10-1 and TRBJ2-2, with a possible D match to TRBD2 (6 bases). This CDR3 region has 13 residues. Germline lookup yields CDR1 WNHNN and CDR2 SYGVQD (reference sequence). The CDR3, as DNA: TGCGCCAGCCGTCCCGAAGTTTCCGGGGAGGTGTTTTTT. Translated: CASRPEVSGEVFF.

This clonotype appeared many times. This rearrangement joins TRBV20-1 to TRBJ1-2; D gene uncertain. V was clipped by 1 base and J by 4 bases, with 19 bases between them. The CDR3 runs to 16 residues. Germline V gene sequence: CDR1 DFQATT, CDR2 SNEGSKA (reference sequence). The CDR3 region is CSARVPSVTASYGYTF. Here the CDR3 DNA reads TGCAGTGCTAGAGTCCCCTCGGTTACAGCCAGCTATGGCTACACCTTC.

This clonotype qualifies as medium-sized (0.01 to 0.1%). This sequence joins TRBV28 and TRBJ1-6; TRBD1 matches 7 bases. The length of the CDR3 is 13 residues. V was clipped by 7 bases and J by 4 bases; unmatched bases: 1. Looked up from germline, CDR1 is MDHEN and CDR2 is SYDVKM. The CDR3 DNA follows: TGTGCCAGCACAGGGGGATATAATTCACCCCTCCACTTT. Its protein product is CASTGGYNSPLHF.

This clonotype was counted at least ten times. DNA of the CDR3: TGTGCCAGCAGTAAGGCAGGCGGGGGAAACACCATATATTTT. Protein: CASSKAGGGNTIYF. The chain has TRBV6-1 and TRBJ1-3; unclear D gene. CDR3 size: 14 residues. In germline, CDR1 is MNHNS, CDR2 SASEGT. V was cut by 5 bases and J by 4 bases, with 12 bases left in between.

This clonotype was found many times. This chain uses TRBV20-1 with TRBJ1-1; weak D call: TRBD1 (5 bases). Germline CDR1 and CDR2: DFQATT and SNEGSKA (reference sequence). Between the trimmed V and J ends, which lost 0 bases and 0 bases, there was a span of 8 bases. This CDR3 region has 14 residues. The CDR3 loop is CSARDPGMNTEAFF. CDR3 DNA sequence: TGCAGTGCTAGAGATCCAGGGATGAACACTGAAGCTTTCTTT.

Remarks on this clonotype: A read error may explain this, as a much larger clone is one base away. Likely a read error: the CDR3 ends without its conserved phenylalanine or tryptophan. The chain couples TRBV19 to TRBJ2-1, with unresolved D. CDR3 size: 14 residues. Trimming shortened V by 4 bases and J by 2 bases, and 9 bases separated the two germline ends. Germline V gene sequence: CDR1 LNHDA, CDR2 SQIVND (reference sequence). Here the CDR3 reads CASSTSDPYNEQFI. CDR3 in DNA: TGTGCCAGTAGTACATCCGACCCCTACAATGAGCAGTTCATC.

This clonotype appeared a few times. This may arise from a read error, as a much more abundant clone is one base away. This chain links TRBV11-2 with TRBJ2-7, with TRBD2 matching 8 bases. The CDR3 has 16 residues. Trimming took 8 bases from V and 6 from J; bases not matched to a gene: 18. The germline CDR1 and CDR2 sequences are SGHAT and FQNNGV. CDR3 nucleotides: TGTGCCAGCGGCCTAGAAGGGGTTAGCGGGAACGTCGAGCAGTACTTC. Amino acid sequence: CASGLEGVSGNVEQYF.

This clonotype counts as medium-sized. This chain links TRBV28 with TRBJ2-7; D ambiguous. Trimming stripped 2 bases from V and 5 bases from J, with 10 bases between. This CDR3 has 13 amino acids. Germline assignment: CDR1 MDHEN and CDR2 SYDVKM. CDR3 sequence reads: CASSLRVMNEQYF. The DNA for the CDR3 is TGTGCCAGCAGTTTAAGGGTAATGAACGAGCAGTACTTC.

This clonotype was seen many times. The chain links TRBV7-2 to TRBJ2-1; D is perhaps TRBD1 (6 bases). The V gene lost 7 bases and the J gene lost 7 bases, with 17 bases spanning the gap. Germline CDR1 is SGHTA and CDR2 is FQGNSA. The CDR3 has 14 residues. CDR3 sequence (DNA): TGTGCCAGCACCAACAGGGCGGGTGGAAATGAGCAGTTCTTC. It yields the protein CASTNRAGGNEQFF.

As regards this clonotype: With a much larger clone just one base away, this may be a read error. CDR3 coding DNA: TGTGCCAGCAGCCCGAACGGACTAGCGGGGTCAGATGCGCAGTATTTT. It yields the protein CASSPNGLAGSDAQYF. The chain combines TRBV28 with TRBJ2-3; TRBD2 agrees at 12 bases. The CDR3 runs to 16 residues. Germline lookup yields CDR1 MDHEN and CDR2 SYDVKM.

This clonotype has at least ten counts. The chain links TRBV19 to TRBJ1-5; D unresolved. With 9 bases removed from V and 2 bases from J, the gap between germline ends came to 14 bases. The CDR3 has 14 residues. Germline V gene data show CDR1 as LNHDA and CDR2 as SQIVND (reference sequence). The CDR3 is CASSLGDRNQPQHF. The CDR3 coding sequence is TGTGCCAGCTCCCTCGGGGATCGCAATCAGCCCCAGCATTTT.

This clonotype has a count of ten or more. The chain links TRBV30 to TRBJ1-6; 8 positions match TRBD1. The V segment lost 0 bases and the J segment 7 bases; nucleotides outside the gene matches: 8. The CDR3 contains 16 residues. The germline CDR1 and CDR2 sequences are GTSNPN and SVGIG (reference sequence). CDR3 DNA: TGTGCCTGGAGTGTAGGCGGACAGGGAGGGAATTCACCCCTCCACTTT. The encoded protein is CAWSVGGQGGNSPLHF.

Many counts were recorded for this clonotype. The gene calls are TRBV3-1 and TRBJ2-5; TRBD2 matches 8 bases. The ends lost 1 base at V and 5 bases at J; junction bases unmatched: 6. CDR1 is LGHDT and CDR2 is YNNKEL in the germline V gene (reference sequence). The CDR3 has 15 amino acids. In DNA, the CDR3 is TGTGCCAGCAGCCAAGGGCTAGCGGGTGAGGAGACCCAGTACTTC. Protein: CASSQGLAGEETQYF.

This clonotype was seen at least ten times. The chain joins TRBV27 to TRBJ1-2; no clear D. Germline CDR1 MNHEY, CDR2 SMNVEV (reference sequence). This CDR3 is 13 amino acids long. V shed 0 bases and J shed 2 bases, with 4 bases lying between them. DNA of the CDR3: TGTGCCAGCAGTTTATCGATCAACTATGGCTACACCTTC. Translating it yields CASSLSINYGYTF.

This clonotype ranks as medium-sized. The V and J genes are TRBV2 and TRBJ1-3; 7 nucleotides align to TRBD1. The J segment lost 3 bases and the V segment lost 3 bases, leaving 2 bases of the junction unmatched. This CDR3 spans 14 amino acids. Germline V gene lookup returns CDR1 SNHLY and CDR2 FYNNEI. CDR3 sequence: CASSDRGGGNTIYF. In DNA, the CDR3 is TGTGCCAGCAGTGACAGGGGGGGTGGAAACACCATATATTTT.

This clonotype was detected ten times or more. This sequence joins TRBV30 and TRBJ1-1, with 8 positions matching TRBD1. This CDR3 is built from 13 residues. Germline V gives CDR1 GTSNPN, CDR2 SVGIG (reference sequence). V was pared by 1 base and J by 5 bases, with 3 bases of the junction left unmatched. CDR3 sequence reads: CAWSETGGTEAFF. DNA for the CDR3: TGTGCCTGGAGTGAAACAGGGGGGACTGAAGCTTTCTTT.

A word on this clonotype: Possible read error: a much larger clone is one base away. J is TRBJ1-2 and V is TRBV5-1, with a weak D call TRBD1 (5 bases). Germline loops: CDR1 SGHRS, CDR2 YFSETQ. This CDR3 is 12 amino acids long. CDR3 protein: CASSPGDYGCTF. The CDR3 region has the DNA TGCGCCAGCAGCCCTGGGGACTATGGCTGCACCTTC.

Ten or more counts support this clonotype. CDR3 bases: TGTGCCAGCAGCTTACGGAACCGGGACCCTTCGGGCTACACCTTC. Its translation: CASSLRNRDPSGYTF. The chain has TRBV13 and TRBJ1-2, with D tentatively TRBD1 (5 bases). With 2 bases removed from V and 8 bases from J, the gap between germline ends came to 18 bases. CDR3 length: 15 amino acids. Germline CDR1 and CDR2: PRHDT and FYEKMQ (reference sequence).

Note on this clonotype: A much more abundant neighbour one base away suggests this may be a read error. The gene calls are TRBV28 and TRBJ2-3; TRBD1 might be the D (5 bases). CDR1 is MDHEN and CDR2 is SYDVKM in the germline V gene. This CDR3 contains 14 residues. V dropped 10 bases and J dropped 3 bases, with 17 bases sitting between them. CDR3 bases: TGTGCCAACAGATTCCTTCAGGGTACAGATACGCAGTATTTT. This translates into CANRFLQGTDTQYF.

This clonotype was counted ten times or more. The chain carries TRBV9 and TRBJ2-1; TRBD1 aligns across 8 bases. CDR1 is SGDLS, CDR2 YYNGEE, per germline. The CDR3 is 14 amino acids. Losses at the gene ends were 4 bases for V and 6 bases for J; bases not matched to a gene: 6. The CDR3 nucleotides read TGTGCCAGCAGCCCAGGACAGGGAGGCAATGAGCAGTTCTTC. It specifies CASSPGQGGNEQFF.

This clonotype has a handful of counts. The chain joins TRBV7-9 to TRBJ2-1; the D gene is possibly TRBD2 (6 bases). Trimming shortened V by 5 bases and J by 8 bases, and 16 bases separated the two germline ends. The germline CDR1 and CDR2 sequences are SEHNR and FQNEAQ (reference sequence). The CDR3 sequence is 14 residues long. The DNA for the CDR3 is TGTGCCAGCAGCCCGGGGCGGGAAGGACATGAGCAGTTCTTC. Residues: CASSPGREGHEQFF. Full variable domain (missing parts from reference TRBV7-9 and TRBJ2-1): DTGVSQNPRHKITKRGQNVTFRCDPISEHNRLYWYRQTLGQGPEFLTYFQNEAQLEKSRLLSDRFSAERPKGSFSTLEIQRTEQGDSAMYLCASSPGREGHEQFFGPGTRLTVL.

This clonotype showed up just a few times. A much larger clone lies a single base off, so this may be a read error. The V call is TRBV20-1, the J call TRBJ1-6; no clear D. The germline V gene has CDR1 DFQATT and CDR2 SNEGSKA (reference sequence). This CDR3 is built from 15 residues. The CDR3 DNA reads TGCAATGCTAGAGATTTAGGGAATGATTTTTCACCCCTCCACTTT. This codes for CNARDLGNDFSPLHF.

With respect to this clonotype: The germline gene is not matched at one end of the junction; a read error may be the cause. The chain carries TRBV7-9 and TRBJ2-2, with D perhaps TRBD1 (5 bases). The V gene's germline CDR1 is SEHNR and CDR2 FQNEAQ (reference sequence). There are 14 residues in the CDR3. Here the CDR3 reads CSSSWTRSTGELFF. CDR3 sequence (DNA): TGTTCCAGCAGCTGGACACGGTCCACCGGGGAGCTGTTTTTT.

This clonotype was seen repeatedly, ten times or more. V gene TRBV29-1 combines with J gene TRBJ1-5; the match to TRBD1 covers 7 bases. With 6 bases clipped from V and 0 bases from J, the junction kept 2 bases outside the gene matches. Germline V lookup: CDR1 SQVTM, CDR2 ANQGSEA. CDR3 size: 13 residues. The CDR3 is CSVRGDSNQPQHF. The CDR3 region has the DNA TGCAGCGTCAGGGGGGATAGCAATCAGCCCCAGCATTTT.

This clonotype was seen repeatedly, ten times or more. The chain recombines TRBV28 with TRBJ2-2; 10 bases line up with TRBD2. The CDR3 is 15 amino acids. The germline V gene encodes CDR1 MDHEN and CDR2 SYDVKM. Trimming at V came to 6 bases and at J to 4 bases, leaving 5 bases not matched to a gene. The CDR3 spells CASSQAGGFTGELFF. CDR3 nucleotides: TGTGCCAGCAGCCAAGCGGGAGGGTTCACCGGGGAGCTGTTTTTT.

The sample holds a few counts of this clonotype. Just one base apart from a much larger clone, this may be a read error. V usage is TRBV20-1 and J usage is TRBJ2-3; TRBD2 might be the D (6 bases). V was trimmed by 0 bases and J by 6 bases, leaving 19 bases between them. In germline, CDR1 is DFQATT, CDR2 SNEGSKA (reference sequence). The CDR3 loop spans 16 amino acids. The CDR3 protein is CSARDRAGGRADTQYF. The CDR3 DNA sequence: TGCAGTGCTAGAGATCGAGCCGGGGGTCGGGCGGATACGCAGTATTTT.

This clonotype has ten or more counts. The chain couples TRBV5-1 to TRBJ1-1; weak D call: TRBD1 (5 bases). The CDR3 length is 15 residues. CDR1 and CDR2 (germline): SGHRS, YFSETQ. With 0 bases removed from V and 6 bases from J, the gap between germline ends came to 15 bases. CDR3 protein: CASSLDPGDRAEAFF. The CDR3 bases are TGCGCCAGCAGCTTGGATCCGGGGGATCGCGCTGAAGCTTTCTTT.